These 27 T cell receptor beta chains came from one sample sequenced in a study of cytotoxic CD8 clonotypes in ibrutinib-treated CLL. Method: immunoSEQ multiplex PCR; TCRdb's copy keeps in-frame clones and lacks some. Altogether some 80,000 clones are present, about 76% being singletons, with the ten largest covering approximately 4.4%. Specimen: PBMCs, collected after 12 months of ibrutinib treatment. These receptors were obtained from a human donor with chronic lymphocytic leukemia.

The V and J genes are TRBV9 and TRBJ2-2; maybe TRBD2 (6 bases). The length of the CDR3 is 16 residues. V dropped 2 bases and J dropped 1 base, with 12 bases sitting between them. The germline CDR1 and CDR2 sequences are SGDLS and YYNGEE. For the CDR3, the DNA is TGTGCCAGCAGCGTCCGTGGGGGGAAGAACACCGGGGAGCTGTTTTTT. Protein: CASSVRGGKNTGELFF.

This clone was observed a single time. The CDR3 DNA reads as TGTGCCAGTCGGTTAGCGGGGGCCTCCAAAAACATTCAGTACTTC. It encodes CASRLAGASKNIQYF. The chain carries TRBV19 and TRBJ2-4; the match to TRBD2 covers 9 bases. CDR1 and CDR2 from the germline V gene are LNHDA and SQIVND (reference sequence). This CDR3 is 15 amino acids long. V shed 8 bases and J 2 bases; nucleotides not matched to a gene: 7.

The chain couples TRBV28 to TRBJ1-2; TRBD1 agrees at 10 bases. The CDR3 extends over 12 amino acids. The germline V gene has CDR1 MDHEN and CDR2 SYDVKM. The J segment lost 8 bases and the V segment lost 3 bases, leaving 0 bases of the junction unmatched. The CDR3 nucleotides read TGTGCCAGCAGTTTGACAGGGGGCGGCTACACCTTC. Protein product: CASSLTGGGYTF.

The rearrangement uses TRBV30 and TRBJ1-2, with D perhaps TRBD1 (5 bases). The V gene's germline CDR1 is GTSNPN and CDR2 SVGIG (reference sequence). CDR3 size: 12 residues. With 4 bases removed from V and 6 bases from J, the gap between germline ends came to 12 bases. The CDR3 here is CAWTGRGNGYTF. In nucleotides, the CDR3 is TGTGCCTGGACCGGCCGGGGCAATGGCTACACCTTC.

The chain joins TRBV5-1 to TRBJ2-3; 8 bases fit TRBD1. The V gene end was trimmed by 4 bases and the J gene end by 2 bases; junction bases not matched to a gene: 6. Germline V gene lookup returns CDR1 SGHRS and CDR2 YFSETQ. CDR3 length: 15 amino acids. CDR3 nucleotide sequence: TGCGCCAGCAGCCCCGGACAGGGTAACACAGATACGCAGTATTTT. It translates to CASSPGQGNTDTQYF. Together with reference TRBV5-1 and TRBJ2-3, the CDR3 gives the full variable domain: KAGVTQTPRYLIKTRGQQVTLSCSPISGHRSVSWYQQTPGQGLQFLFEYFSETQRNKGNFPGRFSGRQFSNSRSEMNVSTLELGDSALYLCASSPGQGNTDTQYFGPGTRLTVL.

The CDR3 here is CASSEWGGRQFF. In DNA, the CDR3 is TGTGCCAGCAGTGAATGGGGGGGTAGGCAGTTCTTC. The chain joins TRBV25-1 to TRBJ2-1, with TRBD2 matching over 7 bases. The junction had 3 bases not matched to a gene; V was cut back by 1 base and J by 12 bases. CDR1 is MGHDK, CDR2 SYGVNS, per germline. This CDR3 contains 12 residues.

This chain joins TRBV10-3 and TRBJ1-4; D perhaps matches TRBD1 (5 bases). Trimming took 4 bases from V and 5 from J, leaving 8 bases between them. The germline V gene encodes CDR1 ENHRY and CDR2 SYGVKD. The CDR3 consists of 13 residues. This CDR3 is CAISGKGNEKLFF. Written as DNA, the CDR3 is TGTGCCATCAGTGGAAAGGGGAATGAAAAACTGTTTTTT.

The genes are TRBV10-3 and TRBJ2-5; no reliable D call. CDR1 ENHRY and CDR2 SYGVKD come from the germline V gene. V lost 0 bases to trimming and J lost 5 bases, with 13 bases between them. The CDR3 spans 15 residues. In DNA, the CDR3 is TGTGCCATCAGTGAGTCGGTCGAAAAAGGGGAGACCCAGTACTTC. Its protein is CAISESVEKGETQYF.

V is TRBV6-6 and J is TRBJ2-3, with D unresolved. Trimming pared 1 base from V and 6 bases from J, leaving 2 bases between. CDR1 and CDR2 from the germline V gene are MNHNY and SVGAGI (reference sequence). The CDR3 has 11 residues. The DNA for the CDR3 is TGTGCCAGCAGTTACTGGGATACGCAGTATTTT. Its protein product is CASSYWDTQYF.

This chain uses TRBV5-1 with TRBJ2-3, with 8 bases identical to TRBD2. The CDR3 is 15 residues long. Germline CDR1 and CDR2: SGHRS and YFSETQ. Trimming cost V 1 base and J 2 bases; bases outside gene matches: 3. This chain's CDR3 is CASSLTSGYTDTQYF. CDR3 nucleotides: TGCGCCAGCAGCTTGACTAGCGGATACACAGATACGCAGTATTTT.

The V and J genes are TRBV9 and TRBJ2-3, with D perhaps matching TRBD2 (6 bases). CDR3 length: 20 residues. With 1 base removed from V and 7 bases from J, the gap between germline ends came to 31 bases. Germline V gene lookup returns CDR1 SGDLS and CDR2 YYNGEE. CDR3 in DNA: TGTGCCAGCAGCGTATACAGTTTGAGGGTTGTAACGGGGGTAGGCTATACGCAGTATTTT. Its translation is CASSVYSLRVVTGVGYTQYF. Full variable domain (missing parts from reference TRBV9 and TRBJ2-3): DSGVTQTPKHLITATGQRVTLRCSPRSGDLSVYWYQQSLDQGLQFLIQYYNGEERAKGNILERFSAQQFPDLHSELNLSSLELGDSALYFCASSVYSLRVVTGVGYTQYFGPGTRLTVL.

This chain connects TRBV18 to TRBJ1-4; 7 bases line up with TRBD1. Germline CDR1 reads KGHSH; CDR2 reads LQKENI. The trim removed 4 bases at V and 3 bases at J, leaving 5 bases unmatched. The CDR3 length is 15 residues. The CDR3 region has the DNA TGTGCCAGCTCACGACCCGGGACAGCTAATGAAAAACTGTTTTTT. Its translation is CASSRPGTANEKLFF.

The CDR3 coding sequence is TGTGCCATCAGTCCCGGGACAAACTCTGGGGCCAACGTCCTGACTTTC. This sequence encodes CAISPGTNSGANVLTF. This chain links TRBV10-3 with TRBJ2-6; possibly TRBD1 for D (6 bases). CDR3 length: 16 residues. The V end lost 5 bases, the J end lost 0 bases, and 11 bases lay between the germline ends. CDR1 ENHRY and CDR2 SYGVKD come from the germline V gene.

The rearrangement links TRBV5-1 to TRBJ2-3; 13 positions agree with TRBD2. The CDR3 has 17 amino acids. The V and J ends lost 4 bases and 6 bases, in that order; junction bases with no gene match: 11. Germline V CDR1 and CDR2: SGHRS, YFSETQ. CDR3 in DNA: TGCGCCAGCAGCCGGGGACTAGCGGGGACCGTTCGGGATACGCAGTATTTT. Translating it yields CASSRGLAGTVRDTQYF.

The genes are TRBV4-3 and TRBJ2-7; no definite D call. The CDR3 covers 15 residues. The germline V and J ends were trimmed by 0 bases and 3 bases, with 12 bases remaining between them. Germline V gene data show CDR1 as LGHNA and CDR2 as YSLEER. The CDR3 nucleotides are TGCGCCAGCAGCCAAGATAAGGCCGCCAGCTACGAGCAGTACTTC. This sequence encodes CASSQDKAASYEQYF.

The J gene is TRBJ2-3, the V gene TRBV18; D is unclear. Germline V gene sequence: CDR1 KGHSH, CDR2 LQKENI. The CDR3 is 15 amino acids. Between the trimmed V and J ends, which lost 2 bases and 0 bases, there was a span of 9 bases. The chain's CDR3 is CASSPRSQSTDTQYF. CDR3 coding DNA: TGTGCCAGCTCACCAAGATCCCAGAGCACAGATACGCAGTATTTT. Combining the CDR3 with reference TRBV18 and TRBJ2-3 gives the whole variable domain NAGVMQNPRHLVRRRGQEARLRCSPMKGHSHVYWYRQLPEEGLKFMVYLQKENIIDESGMPKERFSAEFPKEGPSILRIQQVVRGDSAAYFCASSPRSQSTDTQYFGPGTRLTVL.

About this clone itself: Other DNA sequences in this specimen translate into the identical CDR3. V is TRBV6-1 and J is TRBJ1-1; D remains ambiguous. CDR3 size: 13 residues. Germline V lookup: CDR1 MNHNS, CDR2 SASEGT. Trimming took 3 bases from V and 0 from J, leaving 5 bases between them. The CDR3 sequence: CASSDGLNTEAFF. The CDR3 DNA reads as TGTGCCAGCAGTGACGGTCTGAACACTGAAGCTTTCTTT.

This clone was picked up one time. The rearrangement links TRBV6-5 to TRBJ1-5; 8 nucleotides match TRBD1. The trim removed 11 bases at V and 3 bases at J, leaving 6 bases unmatched. Per germline, CDR1 MNHEY and CDR2 SVGAGI. This CDR3 has 13 amino acids. This chain's CDR3 is CAGGTGHNQPQHF. The CDR3 nucleotides are TGTGCCGGTGGGACAGGTCACAATCAGCCCCAGCATTTT.

This chain joins TRBV4-2 and TRBJ2-7; D not resolved. V was pared by 0 bases and J by 4 bases, with 10 bases between. The CDR3 spans 14 residues. Germline CDR1 and CDR2: LGHNA and YNFKEQ. The chain's CDR3 is CASSQDWPPYEQYF. The CDR3 DNA reads as TGTGCCAGCAGCCAAGACTGGCCCCCATACGAGCAGTACTTC.

The rearrangement uses TRBV9 and TRBJ2-6; D may be TRBD1 or TRBD2 (5 bases each). In germline, CDR1 is SGDLS, CDR2 YYNGEE. The CDR3 is made up of 18 amino acids. Trimming removed 3 bases at V and 3 bases at J, with 19 bases between. DNA of the CDR3: TGTGCCAGCAGCGCCCCCGGGACCTCTACTAATGGGGCCAACGTCCTGACTTTC. Translating it yields CASSAPGTSTNGANVLTF.

This chain links TRBV11-2 with TRBJ2-4, with D possibly matching TRBD2 (5 bases). Germline V gene data show CDR1 as SGHAT and CDR2 as FQNNGV. The CDR3 spans 15 residues. Trimming stripped 5 bases from V and 0 bases from J, with 11 bases between. As DNA, the CDR3 is TGTGCCAGCAGCGAAAGCGGACTAGCCAAAAACATTCAGTACTTC. Translated, it gives CASSESGLAKNIQYF. Together with reference TRBV11-2 and TRBJ2-4, the CDR3 gives the full variable domain: EAGVAQSPRYKIIEKRQSVAFWCNPISGHATLYWYQQILGQGPKLLIQFQNNGVVDDSQLPKDRFSAERLKGVDSTLKIQPAKLEDSAVYLCASSESGLAKNIQYFGAGTRLSVL.

The rearrangement uses TRBV6-5 and TRBJ1-1; D might be TRBD1 (6 bases). Germline-derived CDR1 and CDR2 are MNHEY and SVGAGI. CDR3 size: 13 residues. V was cut by 6 bases and J by 4 bases, with 12 bases left in between. Here the CDR3 DNA reads TGTGCCAGCAGGGGGGGGCTGAGCACTGAAGCTTTCTTT. Protein: CASRGGLSTEAFF.

This rearrangement joins TRBV6-1 to TRBJ2-1; D gene ambiguous. The CDR3 is 16 residues long. Germline CDR1 and CDR2: MNHNS and SASEGT. V was clipped by 0 bases and J by 5 bases, with 14 bases between them. The CDR3 sequence is CASSEASAPGHNEQFF. Here the CDR3 DNA reads TGTGCCAGCAGTGAAGCGTCGGCCCCCGGCCACAATGAGCAGTTCTTC.

The chain recombines TRBV13 with TRBJ2-7; 12 nucleotides match TRBD2. V dropped 5 bases and J dropped 3; count of bases not matched to a gene: 5. Per the germline V gene, CDR1 is PRHDT and CDR2 is FYEKMQ (reference sequence). The CDR3 spans 15 residues. The CDR3 spells CASSKRLAGDYEQYF. CDR3 DNA sequence: TGTGCCAGCAGCAAAAGACTAGCGGGGGACTACGAGCAGTACTTC.

This clone came up a few times. The J gene is TRBJ2-2, the V gene TRBV30; D could derive from TRBD1 or TRBD2 (5 bases each). CDR1 is GTSNPN and CDR2 is SVGIG in the germline V gene (reference sequence). V was cut by 1 base and J by 3 bases, with 6 bases left in between. This CDR3 region has 13 residues. CDR3 amino acids: CAWSGGYTGELFF. The CDR3 nucleotides read TGTGCCTGGAGTGGGGGGTACACCGGGGAGCTGTTTTTT.

V gene TRBV6-5 combines with J gene TRBJ2-7, with 10 bases identical to TRBD1. Germline loops: CDR1 MNHEY, CDR2 SVGAGI. The J segment lost 2 bases and the V segment lost 6 bases, leaving 4 bases of the junction unmatched. This CDR3 is built from 14 residues. DNA for the CDR3: TGTGCCAGCAGCCCGACAGGGGGCCCCTACGAGCAGTACTTC. It codes for CASSPTGGPYEQYF.

J is TRBJ2-7 and V is TRBV10-3; D is possibly TRBD2 (6 bases). V was pared by 3 bases and J by 2 bases, with 11 bases between. The germline gives CDR1 ENHRY, CDR2 SYGVKD. The CDR3 is 14 residues long. CDR3 residues: CAISDGTATYEQYF. The CDR3 DNA follows: TGTGCCATCAGTGACGGGACTGCCACCTACGAGCAGTACTTC.